The TCR beta chain described here comes from a study of blood T cells in healthy people across ages. Study-wide results and caveats: Expanded clonotype changes were possibly confounded by unknown donor CMV status. Correlation between TCR beta diversity and naive T cell percentage was strong.

The authors ran a second PCR of 7 to 11 cycles using a sample-barcoded 5' primer and a J-beta primer mix. Each cDNA molecule carried a tag from a template-switch adaptor that contained 12 random nucleotides. CDR3-containing paired-end reads numbered at least 2.5 million in each sample. TCRdb fed the 5' RACE reads into MiXCR, producing one record per CDR3 protein. The table has fewer than 1,200,000 distinct CDR3 sequences, roughly a quarter seen once. This clonotype was observed a handful of times. Its cognate antigen is unknown. The CDR3 contains 13 residues. V was clipped by 5 bases and J by 0 bases, with 11 bases between them. CDR1 and CDR2 (germline): SQVTM, ANQGSEA. The same data also went into a second study, on T cells of mothers and their children.

The specimen was blood. The clonotype comes from a girl aged 2-10 years in good health. The J gene is TRBJ2-7, the V gene TRBV29-1; D possibly uses TRBD1 or TRBD2 (5 bases each). This CDR3 is CSVTGTASYEQYF. In DNA form, the CDR3 reads TGCAGCGTTACCGGGACGGCCTCCTACGAGCAGTACTTC.